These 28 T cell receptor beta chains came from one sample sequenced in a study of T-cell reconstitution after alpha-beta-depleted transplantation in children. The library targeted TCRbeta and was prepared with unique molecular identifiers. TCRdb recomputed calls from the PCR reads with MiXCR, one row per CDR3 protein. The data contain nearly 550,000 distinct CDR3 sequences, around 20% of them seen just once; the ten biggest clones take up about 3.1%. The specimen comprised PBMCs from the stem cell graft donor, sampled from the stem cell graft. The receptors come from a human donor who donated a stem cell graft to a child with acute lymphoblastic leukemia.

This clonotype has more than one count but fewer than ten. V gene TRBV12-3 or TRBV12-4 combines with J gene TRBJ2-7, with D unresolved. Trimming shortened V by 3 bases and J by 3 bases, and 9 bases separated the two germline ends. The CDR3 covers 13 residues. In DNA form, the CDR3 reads TGTGCCAGCAGTTTCCTGGAAAACTACGAGCAGTACTTC. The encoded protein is CASSFLENYEQYF.

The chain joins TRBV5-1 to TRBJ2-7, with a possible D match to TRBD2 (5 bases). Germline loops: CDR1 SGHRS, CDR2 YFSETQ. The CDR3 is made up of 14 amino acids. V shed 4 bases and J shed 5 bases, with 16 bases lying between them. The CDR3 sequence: CASSPRRENNEQYF. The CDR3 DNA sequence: TGCGCCAGCAGCCCCAGAAGGGAGAATAACGAGCAGTACTTC. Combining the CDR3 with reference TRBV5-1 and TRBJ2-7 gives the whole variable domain KAGVTQTPRYLIKTRGQQVTLSCSPISGHRSVSWYQQTPGQGLQFLFEYFSETQRNKGNFPGRFSGRQFSNSRSEMNVSTLELGDSALYLCASSPRRENNEQYFGPGTRLTVT.

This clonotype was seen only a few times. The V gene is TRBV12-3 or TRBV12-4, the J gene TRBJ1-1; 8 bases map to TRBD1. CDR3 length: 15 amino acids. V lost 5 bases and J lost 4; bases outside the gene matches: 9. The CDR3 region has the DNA TGTGCCAGCAGTCTGTGGACAGGGCGGAGCACTGAAGCTTTCTTT. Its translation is CASSLWTGRSTEAFF.

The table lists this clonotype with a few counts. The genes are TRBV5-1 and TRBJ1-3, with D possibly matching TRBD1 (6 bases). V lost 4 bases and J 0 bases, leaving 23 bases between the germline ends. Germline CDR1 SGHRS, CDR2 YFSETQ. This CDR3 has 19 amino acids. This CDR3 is CASSNRALYQIYSGNTIYF. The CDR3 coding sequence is TGCGCCAGCAGCAACAGGGCCCTTTATCAGATCTACTCTGGAAACACCATATATTTT.

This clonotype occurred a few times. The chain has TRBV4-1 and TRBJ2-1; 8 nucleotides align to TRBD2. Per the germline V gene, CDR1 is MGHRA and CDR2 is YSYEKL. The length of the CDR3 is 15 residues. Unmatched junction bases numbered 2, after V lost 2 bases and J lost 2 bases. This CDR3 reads CASSQREGPYNEQFF. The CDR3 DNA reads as TGCGCCAGCAGCCAACGGGAGGGCCCCTACAATGAGCAGTTCTTC.

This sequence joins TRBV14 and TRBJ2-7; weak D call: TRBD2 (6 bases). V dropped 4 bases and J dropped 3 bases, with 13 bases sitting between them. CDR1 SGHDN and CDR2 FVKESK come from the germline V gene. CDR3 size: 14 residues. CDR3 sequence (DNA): TGTGCCAGCAGCCGAACGGGACTGTGCTACGAGCAGTACTTC. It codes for CASSRTGLCYEQYF.

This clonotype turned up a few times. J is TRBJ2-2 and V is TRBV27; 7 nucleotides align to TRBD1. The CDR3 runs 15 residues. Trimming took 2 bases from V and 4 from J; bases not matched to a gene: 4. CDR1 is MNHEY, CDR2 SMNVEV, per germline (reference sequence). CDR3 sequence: CASSLRQGVTGELFF. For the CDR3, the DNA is TGTGCCAGCAGTTTACGACAGGGCGTCACCGGGGAGCTGTTTTTT.

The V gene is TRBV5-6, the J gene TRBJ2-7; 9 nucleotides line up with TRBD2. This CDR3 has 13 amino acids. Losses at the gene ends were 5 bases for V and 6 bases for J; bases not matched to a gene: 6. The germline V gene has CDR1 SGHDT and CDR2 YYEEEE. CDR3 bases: TGTGCCAGCAGGCGGGAGGGCCTTCTCGAGCAGTACTTC. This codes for CASRREGLLEQYF.

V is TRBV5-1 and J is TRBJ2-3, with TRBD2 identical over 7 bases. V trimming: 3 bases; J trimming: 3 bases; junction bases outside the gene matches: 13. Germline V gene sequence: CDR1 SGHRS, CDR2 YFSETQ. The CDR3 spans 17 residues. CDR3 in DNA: TGCGCCAGCAGCTATAATCCTCCTAGCGGTGGAACAGATACGCAGTATTTT. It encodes CASSYNPPSGGTDTQYF.

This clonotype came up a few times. The DNA of the CDR3 is TGCGCCAGCAGCCTGGACAGCCCCAGGTGGGACACTGAAGCTTTCTTT. It yields the protein CASSLDSPRWDTEAFF. The V gene is TRBV5-1, the J gene TRBJ1-1, with TRBD1 as a possible D gene (6 bases). V was shortened by 4 bases and J by 3 bases, with 19 bases between the two germline ends. Germline values: CDR1 SGHRS, CDR2 YFSETQ. The CDR3 totals 16 residues.

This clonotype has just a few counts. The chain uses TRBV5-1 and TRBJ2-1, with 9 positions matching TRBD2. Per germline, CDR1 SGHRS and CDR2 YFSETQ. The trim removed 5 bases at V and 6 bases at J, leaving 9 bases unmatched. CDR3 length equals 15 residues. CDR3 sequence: CASRNAGTSFNEQFF. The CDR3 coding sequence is TGCGCCAGCAGAAACGCCGGGACTAGCTTCAATGAGCAGTTCTTC. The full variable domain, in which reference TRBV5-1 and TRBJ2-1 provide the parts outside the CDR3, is KAGVTQTPRYLIKTRGQQVTLSCSPISGHRSVSWYQQTPGQGLQFLFEYFSETQRNKGNFPGRFSGRQFSNSRSEMNVSTLELGDSALYLCASRNAGTSFNEQFFGPGTRLTVL.

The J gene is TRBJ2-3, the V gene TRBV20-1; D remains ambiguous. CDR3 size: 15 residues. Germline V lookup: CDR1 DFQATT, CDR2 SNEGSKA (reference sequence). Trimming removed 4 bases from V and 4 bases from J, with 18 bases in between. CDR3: CSATATVAMSDTQYF. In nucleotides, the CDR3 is TGCAGTGCTACCGCGACCGTAGCTATGTCAGATACGCAGTATTTT.

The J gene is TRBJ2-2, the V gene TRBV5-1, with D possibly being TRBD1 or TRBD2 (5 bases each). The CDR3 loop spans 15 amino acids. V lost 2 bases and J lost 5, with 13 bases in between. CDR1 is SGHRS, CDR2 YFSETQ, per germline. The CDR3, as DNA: TGCGCCAGCAGCTTATTATCTGGGGGAACCGGGGAGCTGTTTTTT. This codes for CASSLLSGGTGELFF. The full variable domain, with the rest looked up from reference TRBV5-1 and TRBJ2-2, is KAGVTQTPRYLIKTRGQQVTLSCSPISGHRSVSWYQQTPGQGLQFLFEYFSETQRNKGNFPGRFSGRQFSNSRSEMNVSTLELGDSALYLCASSLLSGGTGELFFGEGSRLTVL.

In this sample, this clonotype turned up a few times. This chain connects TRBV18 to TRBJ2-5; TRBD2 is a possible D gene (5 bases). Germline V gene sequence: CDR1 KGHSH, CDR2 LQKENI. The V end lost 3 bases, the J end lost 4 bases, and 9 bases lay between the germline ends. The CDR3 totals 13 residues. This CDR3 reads CASSPIAGETQYF. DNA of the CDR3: TGTGCCAGCTCACCGATCGCGGGAGAGACCCAGTACTTC.

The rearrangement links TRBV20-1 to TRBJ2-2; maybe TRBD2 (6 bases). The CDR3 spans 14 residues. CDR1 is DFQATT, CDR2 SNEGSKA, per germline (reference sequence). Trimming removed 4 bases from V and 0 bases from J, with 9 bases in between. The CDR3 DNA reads TGCAGTGCTAATAGCGGTCCGAACACCGGGGAGCTGTTTTTT. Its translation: CSANSGPNTGELFF.

The CDR3 protein is CASNVRQGSGELFF. CDR3 DNA: TGTGCCAGCAATGTACGACAGGGTTCGGGGGAGCTGTTTTTT. The chain combines TRBV12-3 or TRBV12-4 with TRBJ2-2; 7 nucleotides align to TRBD1. The CDR3 length is 14 residues. Unmatched junction bases numbered 10, after V lost 7 bases and J lost 8 bases.

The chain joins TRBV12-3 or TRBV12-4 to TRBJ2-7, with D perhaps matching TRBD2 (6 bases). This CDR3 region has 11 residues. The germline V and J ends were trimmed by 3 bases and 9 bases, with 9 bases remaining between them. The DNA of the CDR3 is TGTGCCAGCAGTTTGCAGGGAGGGCAGTACTTC. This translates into CASSLQGGQYF.

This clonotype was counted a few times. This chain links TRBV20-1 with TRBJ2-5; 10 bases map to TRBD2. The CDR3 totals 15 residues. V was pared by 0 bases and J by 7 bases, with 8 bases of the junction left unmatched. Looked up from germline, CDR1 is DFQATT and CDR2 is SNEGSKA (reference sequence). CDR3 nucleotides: TGCAGTGCTAGAGATCCAGCGGGAGGGCCGGCGACCCAGTACTTC. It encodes CSARDPAGGPATQYF.

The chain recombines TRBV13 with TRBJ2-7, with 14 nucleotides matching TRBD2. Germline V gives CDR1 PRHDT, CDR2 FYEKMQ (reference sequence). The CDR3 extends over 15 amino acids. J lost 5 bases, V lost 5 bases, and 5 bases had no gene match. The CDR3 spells CASSQGLAGAHEQYF. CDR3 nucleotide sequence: TGTGCCAGCAGCCAGGGACTAGCGGGAGCCCACGAGCAGTACTTC.

The CDR3 spells CASSSQAGGIYEQYF. The CDR3 DNA sequence: TGTGCCAGCAGTTCTCAAGCGGGAGGCATCTACGAGCAGTACTTC. The chain uses TRBV12-3 or TRBV12-4 and TRBJ2-7; TRBD2 agrees at 9 bases. V was clipped by 4 bases and J by 3 bases; unmatched bases: 7. The CDR3 has 15 amino acids.

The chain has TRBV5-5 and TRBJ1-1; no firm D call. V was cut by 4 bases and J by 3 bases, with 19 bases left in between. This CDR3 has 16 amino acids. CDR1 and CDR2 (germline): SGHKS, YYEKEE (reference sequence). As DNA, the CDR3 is TGTGCCAGCAGCCTCTACGGCGGGGTTTCCTACACTGAAGCTTTCTTT. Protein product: CASSLYGGVSYTEAFF.

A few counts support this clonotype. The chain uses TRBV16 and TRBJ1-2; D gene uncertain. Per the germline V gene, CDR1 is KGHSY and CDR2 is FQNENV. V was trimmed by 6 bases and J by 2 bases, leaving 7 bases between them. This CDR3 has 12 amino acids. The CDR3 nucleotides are TGTGCCAGCAGAGGCAACAACTATGGCTACACCTTC. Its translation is CASRGNNYGYTF.

The CDR3 loop reads CASSPGAITNTGELFF. CDR3 nucleotides: TGTGCCAGCAGCCCCGGGGCCATTACGAACACCGGGGAGCTGTTTTTT. The chain has TRBV9 and TRBJ2-2; tentatively, D is TRBD1 or TRBD2 (5 bases each). CDR1 and CDR2 from the germline V gene are SGDLS and YYNGEE. V lost 4 bases to trimming and J lost 0 bases, with 13 bases between them. This CDR3 spans 16 amino acids.

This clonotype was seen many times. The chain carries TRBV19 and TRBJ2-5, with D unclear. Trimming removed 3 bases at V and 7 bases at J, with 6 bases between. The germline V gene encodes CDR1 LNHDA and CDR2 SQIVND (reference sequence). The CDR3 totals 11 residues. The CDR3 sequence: CASSIGVTQYF. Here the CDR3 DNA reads TGTGCCAGTAGTATTGGGGTGACCCAGTACTTC.

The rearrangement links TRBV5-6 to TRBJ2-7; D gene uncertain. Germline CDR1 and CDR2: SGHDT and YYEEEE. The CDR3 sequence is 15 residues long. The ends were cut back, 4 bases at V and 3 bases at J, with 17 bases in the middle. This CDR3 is CASSLIPGSYYEQYF. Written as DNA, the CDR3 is TGTGCCAGCAGCCTTATCCCTGGGTCCTACTACGAGCAGTACTTC.

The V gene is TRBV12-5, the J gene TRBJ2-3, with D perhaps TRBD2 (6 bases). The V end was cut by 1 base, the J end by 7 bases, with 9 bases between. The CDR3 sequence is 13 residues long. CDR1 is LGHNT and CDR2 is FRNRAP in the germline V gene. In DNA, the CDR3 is TGTGCTAGTGGTTTGGAGGCGGGGTATACGCAGTATTTT. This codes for CASGLEAGYTQYF.

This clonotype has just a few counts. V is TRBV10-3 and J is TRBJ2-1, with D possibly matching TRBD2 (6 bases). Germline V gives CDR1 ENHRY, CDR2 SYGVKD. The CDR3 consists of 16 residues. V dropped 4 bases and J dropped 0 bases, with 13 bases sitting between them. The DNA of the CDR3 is TGTGCCATCAGTGGGGGACTCCTTAGCTCCTACAATGAGCAGTTCTTC. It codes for CAISGGLLSSYNEQFF.

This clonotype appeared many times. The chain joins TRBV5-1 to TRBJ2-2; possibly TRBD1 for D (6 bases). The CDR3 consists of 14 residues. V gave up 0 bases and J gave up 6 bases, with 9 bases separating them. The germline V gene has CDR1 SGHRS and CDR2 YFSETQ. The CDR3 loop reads CASSLVAGAGELFF. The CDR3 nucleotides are TGCGCCAGCAGCTTGGTCGCAGGGGCCGGGGAGCTGTTTTTT.